The 30 T cell receptor beta chains in this list originate from one sample, sequenced in a study of OX40 agonist ivuxolimab in advanced cancers. Sequencing was performed with immunoSEQ multiplex PCR; in TCRdb, only in-frame clones are kept and a portion is missing. The data hold approximately 130,000 clones, with 90% to 95% observed a single time. The source was CD4+ or CD8+ T cells sorted from blood, collected in a trial of the OX40 agonist ivuxolimab. The receptors shown here come from an adult with an advanced solid tumor such as melanoma, head and neck, liver or kidney cancer.

The chain carries TRBV28 and TRBJ1-2, with D possibly matching TRBD1 (5 bases). Trimming pared 10 bases from V and 0 bases from J, leaving 12 bases between. Germline CDR1 MDHEN, CDR2 SYDVKM. This CDR3 region has 13 residues. CDR3 amino acids: CAILGDPNYGYTF. The CDR3, as DNA: TGTGCCATCCTGGGGGATCCTAACTATGGCTACACCTTC.

The gene calls are TRBV11-3 and TRBJ2-5; D may be TRBD2 (5 bases). Trimming removed 1 base at V and 0 bases at J, with 6 bases between. Germline V CDR1 and CDR2: SGHNT, YENEEA. The CDR3 runs to 14 residues. As DNA, the CDR3 is TGTGCCAGCAGCTTAGGAGGGTACCAAGAGACCCAGTACTTC. Amino acids: CASSLGGYQETQYF.

The chain uses TRBV28 and TRBJ2-7, with unresolved D. The CDR3 has 13 residues. Trimming pared 7 bases from V and 4 bases from J, leaving 14 bases between. The germline CDR1 and CDR2 sequences are MDHEN and SYDVKM. CDR3: CASTTTPLYEQYF. The CDR3 bases are TGTGCCAGCACGACAACCCCTCTATACGAGCAGTACTTC. The variable domain in full, with the rest retrieved from reference TRBV28 and TRBJ2-7, is DVKVTQSSRYLVKRTGEKVFLECVQDMDHENMFWYRQDPGLGLRLIYFSYDVKMKEKGDIPEGYSVSREKKERFSLILESASTNQTSMYLCASTTTPLYEQYFGPGTRLTVT.

The chain employs TRBV5-4 and TRBJ1-1; D may be TRBD1 (5 bases). Trimming left V 0 bases short and J 5 bases short, with 8 bases between. Germline assignment: CDR1 SGHNT and CDR2 YYREEE (reference sequence). This CDR3 has 13 amino acids. The CDR3 region is CASSLGGRTEAFF. CDR3 bases: TGTGCCAGCAGCTTGGGGGGGAGAACTGAAGCTTTCTTT.

The V and J genes are TRBV28 and TRBJ1-3; D unclear. Germline V gene data show CDR1 as MDHEN and CDR2 as SYDVKM. This CDR3 spans 13 amino acids. CDR3 sequence: CASHNTLRNTIYF. CDR3 in DNA: TGTGCTTCTCACAACACGCTTAGAAACACCATATATTTT.

Regarding this clone: The same CDR3 is also encoded by other DNA sequences in this sample. This sequence joins TRBV5-1 and TRBJ1-1; D is uncertain. The CDR3 extends over 14 amino acids. In germline, CDR1 is SGHRS, CDR2 YFSETQ. V was trimmed by 5 bases and J by 0 bases, leaving 11 bases between them. The CDR3 here is CASSSDGMNTEAFF. In DNA form, the CDR3 reads TGCGCCAGCAGTTCAGACGGAATGAACACTGAAGCTTTCTTT.

Remarks on this clone: Germline and junction disagree at one end, which may indicate a read error. The chain combines TRBV11-2 with TRBJ1-2; D is ambiguous. CDR1 SGHAT and CDR2 FQNNGV come from the germline V gene. This CDR3 has 12 residues. The CDR3 sequence is CASSQGYAGYTF. For the CDR3, the DNA is TGCGCCAGCAGCCAAGGATACGCTGGCTACACCTTC.

Written as DNA, the CDR3 is TGTGCCAGCAGTTACCGGACAGGCTACGAGCAGTACTTC. It yields the protein CASSYRTGYEQYF. This chain connects TRBV6-6 to TRBJ2-7; TRBD1 matches 7 bases. Germline loops: CDR1 MNHNY, CDR2 SVGAGI (reference sequence). The length of the CDR3 is 13 residues. The J segment lost 3 bases and the V segment lost 2 bases, leaving 1 base of the junction unmatched.

DNA of the CDR3: TGTGCCAGCAGTGAATTAAGGAACACCGGGGAGCTGTTTTTT. Amino acids: CASSELRNTGELFF. The chain is built from TRBV2 and TRBJ2-2; D call uncertain. The V end was cut by 2 bases, the J end by 1 base, with 5 bases between. Germline V gives CDR1 SNHLY, CDR2 FYNNEI. The CDR3 totals 14 residues.

The rearrangement joins TRBV6-1 to TRBJ1-2, with TRBD1 identical over 8 bases. The germline V gene encodes CDR1 MNHNS and CDR2 SASEGT. V dropped 8 bases and J dropped 4; count of bases not matched to a gene: 12. The CDR3 has 15 residues. The CDR3 DNA reads TGTGCCAGCCAGATACGGACAGGGTCGGGCTATGGCTACACCTTC. Residues: CASQIRTGSGYGYTF.

V gene TRBV6-5 combines with J gene TRBJ2-1, with 7 positions matching TRBD1. V lost 8 bases, J lost 4 bases, and 5 bases stayed unmatched. The CDR3 loop spans 13 amino acids. Germline V gives CDR1 MNHEY, CDR2 SVGAGI. The CDR3 here is CASATGSYNEQFF. The CDR3 DNA is TGTGCCAGCGCGACAGGGAGTTACAATGAGCAGTTCTTC.

The chain joins TRBV18 to TRBJ2-3; D is uncertain. Germline CDR1 reads KGHSH; CDR2 reads LQKENI. Trimming stripped 2 bases from V and 4 bases from J, with 13 bases between. The CDR3 is 15 amino acids. In DNA form, the CDR3 reads TGTGCCAGCTCACCAGTCAGTGCTCTGGCAGATACGCAGTATTTT. Translating it yields CASSPVSALADTQYF.

The chain recombines TRBV7-2 with TRBJ2-7; 7 bases are shared with TRBD1. Trimming took 2 bases from V and 2 from J; bases not matched to a gene: 6. The CDR3 runs to 15 residues. Germline V CDR1 and CDR2: SGHTA, FQGNSA. CDR3 loop: CASSLRGGAPYEQYF. For the CDR3, the DNA is TGTGCCAGCAGCTTACGAGGGGGCGCACCCTACGAGCAGTACTTC.

This chain links TRBV28 with TRBJ2-7; 11 bases agree with TRBD2. V lost 5 bases, J lost 0 bases, and 6 bases stayed unmatched. The CDR3 is 16 residues long. In germline, CDR1 is MDHEN, CDR2 SYDVKM. The CDR3 here is CASSTAGTSGSYEQYF. Here the CDR3 DNA reads TGTGCCAGCAGTACCGCCGGGACTAGCGGCTCCTACGAGCAGTACTTC.

This chain connects TRBV5-1 to TRBJ2-3; 11 positions match TRBD2. The V and J ends lost 4 bases and 3 bases, in that order; junction bases with no gene match: 7. The germline V gene has CDR1 SGHRS and CDR2 YFSETQ. The CDR3 runs 16 residues. As DNA, the CDR3 is TGCGCCAGCAGCCAGGACCTAGCGGGGGGAACAGATACGCAGTATTTT. Translating it yields CASSQDLAGGTDTQYF.

The V and J genes are TRBV5-1 and TRBJ2-3, with TRBD2 as a possible D gene (7 bases). With 7 bases removed from V and 1 base from J, the gap between germline ends came to 13 bases. The CDR3 has 14 residues. Germline CDR1 SGHRS, CDR2 YFSETQ. CDR3 bases: TGCGCCAGCGGAGCGGGACAACGCACAGATACGCAGTATTTT. Translating gives CASGAGQRTDTQYF.

The chain couples TRBV10-2 to TRBJ2-5, with 10 bases lining up with TRBD1. With 6 bases clipped from V and 5 bases from J, the junction kept 3 bases outside the gene matches. This CDR3 has 13 amino acids. The germline V gene has CDR1 WSHSY and CDR2 SAAADI. The CDR3 nucleotides are TGCGCCAGCAGGGGGACAGGGGAGGAGACCCAGTACTTC. Translated, it gives CASRGTGEETQYF.

The V and J genes are TRBV5-6 and TRBJ1-3; 9 bases map to TRBD1. V dropped 4 bases and J dropped 1; count of bases not matched to a gene: 6. The V gene's germline CDR1 is SGHDT and CDR2 YYEEEE. The CDR3 runs to 16 residues. CDR3 loop: CASSGTGSESGNTIYF. DNA of the CDR3: TGTGCCAGCAGCGGGACAGGGTCAGAGTCTGGAAACACCATATATTTT.

The CDR3 sequence: CASSIVGKVTEAFF. The DNA for the CDR3 is TGTGCCAGTAGTATAGTGGGGAAGGTTACTGAAGCTTTCTTT. The chain is built from TRBV19 and TRBJ1-1, with D hard to call. CDR3 size: 14 residues. The germline CDR1 and CDR2 sequences are LNHDA and SQIVND (reference sequence). Between the trimmed V and J ends, which lost 1 base and 5 bases, there was a span of 11 bases.

CDR3 region: CASSLKNGGGRGNEQFF. CDR3 DNA: TGCGCCAGCAGCTTGAAGAATGGCGGGGGCCGGGGCAATGAGCAGTTCTTC. This rearrangement joins TRBV5-1 to TRBJ2-1, with D possibly being TRBD2 (7 bases). The V gene's germline CDR1 is SGHRS and CDR2 YFSETQ. Trimming stripped 1 base from V and 6 bases from J, with 20 bases between. This CDR3 region has 17 residues.

The V call is TRBV4-1, the J call TRBJ1-5; D is perhaps TRBD1 (6 bases). The CDR3 length is 14 residues. The germline gives CDR1 MGHRA, CDR2 YSYEKL. Trimming pared 3 bases from V and 3 bases from J, leaving 9 bases between. The chain's CDR3 is CASSQAGVNQPQHF. The CDR3 region has the DNA TGCGCCAGCAGCCAGGCAGGGGTCAATCAGCCCCAGCATTTT.

This chain connects TRBV5-4 to TRBJ2-7, with 8 bases aligning to TRBD2. This CDR3 region has 13 residues. CDR1 SGHNT and CDR2 YYREEE come from the germline V gene (reference sequence). Losses at the gene ends were 5 bases for V and 6 bases for J; bases not matched to a gene: 7. Here the CDR3 DNA reads TGTGCCAGCAGTTGGGACGGGGGGGGCGAGCAGTACTTC. This translates into CASSWDGGGEQYF.

V is TRBV6-5 and J is TRBJ1-1; D gene unclear. CDR3 length: 11 residues. Germline loops: CDR1 MNHEY, CDR2 SVGAGI. Trimming left V 6 bases short and J 8 bases short, with 10 bases between. CDR3 loop: CASRFGREAFF. The CDR3 DNA is TGTGCCAGCAGGTTCGGGAGGGAAGCTTTCTTT.

The chain recombines TRBV2 with TRBJ2-2; D is unclear. V dropped 4 bases and J dropped 5 bases, with 11 bases sitting between them. This CDR3 spans 14 amino acids. Germline CDR1 reads SNHLY; CDR2 reads FYNNEI. The CDR3 DNA sequence: TGTGCCAGCAGTGCAAGACTTGGGACCGGGGAGCTGTTTTTT. It encodes CASSARLGTGELFF.

The chain recombines TRBV7-9 with TRBJ2-7; 10 positions agree with TRBD1. This CDR3 is built from 16 residues. Germline assignment: CDR1 SEHNR and CDR2 FQNEAQ (reference sequence). The V and J ends lost 5 bases and 1 base, in that order; junction bases with no gene match: 8. The CDR3 loop is CASSPRGQGMSYEQYF. As DNA, the CDR3 is TGTGCCAGCAGCCCAAGGGGACAGGGGATGTCCTACGAGCAGTACTTC.

The chain recombines TRBV19 with TRBJ1-4; no definite D call. V was cut by 7 bases and J by 8 bases, with 23 bases left in between. Germline V lookup: CDR1 LNHDA, CDR2 SQIVND (reference sequence). The CDR3 runs to 16 residues. The DNA of the CDR3 is TGTGCCAGTACCGGCGGGTTAGTATGGACGCGAGAAAAACTGTTTTTT. Translating gives CASTGGLVWTREKLFF.

The V and J genes are TRBV28 and TRBJ1-2; D gene uncertain. With 4 bases removed from V and 7 bases from J, the gap between germline ends came to 10 bases. CDR3 length equals 12 residues. From germline, CDR1 is MDHEN and CDR2 SYDVKM. CDR3 DNA: TGTGCCAGCAGTTCCACCATGAGTGGCTACACCTTC. Translating it yields CASSSTMSGYTF.

This clone was seen just once. The genes are TRBV27 and TRBJ2-3, with 9 bases lining up with TRBD1. CDR3 length: 14 residues. The germline CDR1 and CDR2 sequences are MNHEY and SMNVEV (reference sequence). J was trimmed by 2 bases and V by 6 bases; bases with no gene match: 3. CDR3 nucleotide sequence: TGTGCCAGCAGACGGGACAGGGTCACAGATACGCAGTATTTT. Its protein is CASRRDRVTDTQYF.

This sequence joins TRBV7-2 and TRBJ1-6; D gene uncertain. Per the germline V gene, CDR1 is SGHTA and CDR2 is FQGNSA. The CDR3 runs to 14 residues. The ends were cut back, 5 bases at V and 4 bases at J, with 9 bases in the middle. The CDR3 loop is CASSLDPYNSPLHF. In nucleotides, the CDR3 is TGTGCCAGCAGCCTCGACCCTTATAATTCACCCCTCCACTTT.

This sequence joins TRBV30 and TRBJ2-5; D might be TRBD2 (6 bases). The last part of the DNA fits TRBJ2-7 better; the J call may be wrong. The CDR3 extends over 13 amino acids. Germline CDR1 GTSNPN, CDR2 SVGIG (reference sequence). The CDR3 here is CAWTETSYYEQYF. The CDR3 DNA sequence: TGTGCCTGGACGGAGACTAGTTACTACGAGCAGTACTTC.